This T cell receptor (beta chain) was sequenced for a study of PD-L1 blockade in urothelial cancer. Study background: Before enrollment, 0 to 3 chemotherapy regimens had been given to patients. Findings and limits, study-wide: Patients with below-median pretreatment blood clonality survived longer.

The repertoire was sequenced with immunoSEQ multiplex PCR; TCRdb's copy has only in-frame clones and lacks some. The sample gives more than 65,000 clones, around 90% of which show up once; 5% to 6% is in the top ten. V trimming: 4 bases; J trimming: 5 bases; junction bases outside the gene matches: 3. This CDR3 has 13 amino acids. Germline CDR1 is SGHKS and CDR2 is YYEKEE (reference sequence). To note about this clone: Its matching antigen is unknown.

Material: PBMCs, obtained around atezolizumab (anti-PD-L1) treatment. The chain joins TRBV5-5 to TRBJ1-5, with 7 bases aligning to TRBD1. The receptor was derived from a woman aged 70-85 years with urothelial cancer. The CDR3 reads CASSPGTDQPQHF. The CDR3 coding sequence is TGTGCCAGCAGCCCCGGGACAGATCAGCCCCAGCATTTT.